The 26 T cell receptor beta chains in this list originate from one sample, sequenced in a study of PD-L1 blockade in urothelial cancer. Only in-frame clones appear in the TCRdb table, and some are missing; sequencing was by immunoSEQ multiplex PCR. The data hold about 120,000 clones, with 85% to 90% observed a single time. Specified time point: peripheral blood 6 weeks after treatment start. The sequencing here drew on PBMCs, taken around atezolizumab (anti-PD-L1) treatment. The receptors originated from a man aged 60 to 69 with urothelial cancer.

This clone was detected a few times. The chain employs TRBV10-1 and TRBJ1-1; maybe TRBD1 (5 bases). V was cut by 4 bases and J by 8 bases, with 14 bases left in between. The CDR3 is 13 amino acids. From germline, CDR1 is WNHNN and CDR2 SYGVQD (reference sequence). CDR3 coding DNA: TGCGCCAGCAGTGGAGGCCAGGGTGGCGAAGCTTTCTTT. Protein: CASSGGQGGEAFF.

The rearrangement uses TRBV19 and TRBJ2-4; 9 bases are shared with TRBD2. Germline CDR1 and CDR2: LNHDA and SQIVND (reference sequence). The junction had 10 bases not matched to a gene; V was cut back by 5 bases and J by 2 bases. The CDR3 loop spans 17 amino acids. The CDR3, as DNA: TGTGCCAGTAGTGAGGGGGCGGGGGGGACGACCAAAAACATTCAGTACTTC. Translating gives CASSEGAGGTTKNIQYF.

This clone was detected only once. V gene TRBV29-1 combines with J gene TRBJ1-2; D unresolved. CDR1 SQVTM and CDR2 ANQGSEA come from the germline V gene. The CDR3 consists of 12 residues. Trimming pared 4 bases from V and 8 bases from J, leaving 14 bases between. The CDR3 nucleotides read TGCAGCGTTGTCGAGCCGTGGGCAGGCTACACCTTC. This sequence encodes CSVVEPWAGYTF.

The chain employs TRBV30 and TRBJ1-5, with 7 bases identical to TRBD1. The V segment lost 0 bases and the J segment 6 bases; nucleotides outside the gene matches: 2. Germline values: CDR1 GTSNPN, CDR2 SVGIG (reference sequence). CDR3 length: 13 amino acids. CDR3 loop: CAWSVPGGQPQHF. In nucleotides, the CDR3 is TGTGCCTGGAGTGTACCAGGGGGTCAGCCCCAGCATTTT.

The CDR3 DNA follows: TGTGCCAGTAGTACCGGACTAGCGGCCGGGGAGCTGTTTTTT. It translates to CASSTGLAAGELFF. The V and J genes are TRBV19 and TRBJ2-2, with 10 bases lining up with TRBD2. The length of the CDR3 is 14 residues. The germline CDR1 and CDR2 sequences are LNHDA and SQIVND (reference sequence). Losses at the gene ends were 4 bases for V and 6 bases for J; bases not matched to a gene: 2.

The rearrangement links TRBV6-1 to TRBJ1-2; D gene unclear. Germline-derived CDR1 and CDR2 are MNHNS and SASEGT. Trimming removed 0 bases from V and 4 bases from J, with 9 bases in between. CDR3 size: 14 residues. In nucleotides, the CDR3 is TGTGCCAGCAGTGAAGCGCCCAGGTTCTATGGCTACACCTTC. This codes for CASSEAPRFYGYTF.

The rearrangement joins TRBV5-3 to TRBJ2-5, with D tentatively TRBD1 (5 bases). TRBV5-3 is an open reading frame, and its role is uncertain. Trimming stripped 0 bases from V and 5 bases from J, with 14 bases between. This CDR3 has 15 amino acids. This CDR3 reads CARSLAQTAGETQYF. The CDR3 DNA sequence: TGTGCCAGAAGCTTGGCTCAGACAGCTGGGGAGACCCAGTACTTC.

The count of this clone is one. The chain combines TRBV2 with TRBJ2-7; TRBD1 matches 9 bases. Trimming removed 10 bases from V and 1 base from J; junction bases left unmatched: 11. Germline CDR1 is SNHLY and CDR2 is FYNNEI. This CDR3 is built from 15 residues. The CDR3 coding sequence is TGTGCCACACTTTCCGGGACAGGGAATTCCTACGAGCAGTACTTC. This translates into CATLSGTGNSYEQYF.

The V and J genes are TRBV4-2 and TRBJ2-1; D is unclear. Trimming removed 1 base from V and 5 bases from J, with 9 bases in between. The CDR3 contains 14 residues. From germline, CDR1 is LGHNA and CDR2 YNFKEQ. CDR3 DNA: TGTGCCAGCAGCCAAGCCGGAGTAAACAATGAGCAGTTCTTC. Its protein is CASSQAGVNNEQFF.

The V gene is TRBV25-1, the J gene TRBJ2-3, with D unclear. This CDR3 is 11 amino acids long. V was clipped by 8 bases and J by 3 bases, with 6 bases between them. Germline CDR1 MGHDK, CDR2 SYGVNS. CDR3 in DNA: TGTGCCAGCGTAACAACAGATACGCAGTATTTT. Translation gives CASVTTDTQYF.

V usage is TRBV12-5 and J usage is TRBJ2-1; TRBD2 agrees at 8 bases. The V gene end was trimmed by 4 bases and the J gene end by 5 bases; junction bases not matched to a gene: 4. Germline-derived CDR1 and CDR2 are LGHNT and FRNRAP. This CDR3 contains 14 residues. CDR3 nucleotides: TGTGCTAGTGGTTCCACTAGCGGTAACAATGAGCAGTTCTTC. Translated: CASGSTSGNNEQFF.

This clone was seen just once. V is TRBV11-3 and J is TRBJ1-3; D gene uncertain. The germline V and J ends were trimmed by 0 bases and 1 base, with 7 bases remaining between them. The CDR3 extends over 15 amino acids. Germline lookup yields CDR1 SGHNT and CDR2 YENEEA. The chain's CDR3 is CASSLDPGSGNTIYF. DNA for the CDR3: TGTGCCAGCAGCTTAGATCCAGGTTCTGGAAACACCATATATTTT.

The chain links TRBV5-1 to TRBJ2-5, with D uncertain. V was shortened by 0 bases and J by 1 base, with 13 bases between the two germline ends. CDR1 and CDR2 from the germline V gene are SGHRS and YFSETQ. The length of the CDR3 is 16 residues. This chain's CDR3 is CASSLVGSGSQETQYF. CDR3 bases: TGCGCCAGCAGCTTGGTCGGGTCCGGCAGCCAAGAGACCCAGTACTTC.

J is TRBJ2-4 and V is TRBV19; a possible D gene is TRBD1 (5 bases). CDR3 length: 14 residues. V dropped 3 bases and J dropped 4 bases, with 10 bases sitting between them. Germline CDR1 reads LNHDA; CDR2 reads SQIVND (reference sequence). The CDR3 DNA follows: TGTGCCAGTAGTATGGTGGGGCAGAAAAACATTCAGTACTTC. This translates into CASSMVGQKNIQYF.

J is TRBJ1-1 and V is TRBV19; 10 nucleotides align to TRBD1. Germline V gene lookup returns CDR1 LNHDA and CDR2 SQIVND (reference sequence). The CDR3 spans 16 residues. Trimming took 1 base from V and 1 from J; bases not matched to a gene: 3. In nucleotides, the CDR3 is TGTGCCAGTAGTATAGGGAGGGACAGGGGGAACACTGAAGCTTTCTTT. Translation: CASSIGRDRGNTEAFF.

J is TRBJ2-5 and V is TRBV11-1; TRBD1 matches at 9 bases. The germline V gene has CDR1 SGHAT and CDR2 FQDESV (reference sequence). The CDR3 is 16 amino acids. V shed 3 bases, J shed 1 base, and the junction held 6 bases outside the gene matches. Here the CDR3 DNA reads TGTGCCAGCAGCTTCGGGACAGGGAGTGTCCAAGAGACCCAGTACTTC. Protein: CASSFGTGSVQETQYF.

This clone was counted only a few times. This sequence joins TRBV4-1 and TRBJ2-2; maybe TRBD2 (6 bases). The CDR3 has 19 residues. V was trimmed by 0 bases and J by 1 base, leaving 18 bases between them. Germline V gene lookup returns CDR1 MGHRA and CDR2 YSYEKL. The CDR3 spells CASSQDLEGLTQNTGELFF. CDR3 nucleotides: TGCGCCAGCAGCCAAGATTTGGAGGGTCTTACCCAGAACACCGGGGAGCTGTTTTTT.

This clone was detected only a few times. The genes are TRBV19 and TRBJ1-5; 7 positions match TRBD1. Losses at the gene ends were 4 bases for V and 6 bases for J; bases not matched to a gene: 12. This CDR3 has 16 amino acids. In germline, CDR1 is LNHDA, CDR2 SQIVND (reference sequence). The DNA for the CDR3 is TGTGCCAGTAGTACACGCCAGGGGGGATTCAGTCAGCCCCAGCATTTT. It yields the protein CASSTRQGGFSQPQHF.

The V gene is TRBV10-1, the J gene TRBJ1-3; 11 positions match TRBD1. This CDR3 region has 16 residues. The germline gives CDR1 WNHNN, CDR2 SYGVQD (reference sequence). Trimming removed 4 bases from V and 0 bases from J; junction bases left unmatched: 2. In DNA form, the CDR3 reads TGCGCCAGCAGTGGGGGACAGGGGGTCTCTGGAAACACCATATATTTT. Protein product: CASSGGQGVSGNTIYF.

The gene calls are TRBV6-4 and TRBJ2-1; the D gene is possibly TRBD2 (5 bases). The CDR3 covers 13 residues. Germline V gene lookup returns CDR1 MRHNA and CDR2 SNTAGT. Deletions cut 4 bases from V and 10 bases from J, with 14 bases between. The CDR3 here is CASSAEDFGEQFF. The CDR3 nucleotides are TGTGCCAGCAGTGCCGAGGACTTCGGAGAGCAGTTCTTC.

The gene calls are TRBV6-6 and TRBJ2-2; 7 bases match TRBD2. Losses at the gene ends were 6 bases for V and 7 bases for J; bases not matched to a gene: 11. CDR3 length: 15 residues. The germline V gene encodes CDR1 MNHNY and CDR2 SVGAGI (reference sequence). The CDR3 DNA reads TGTGCCAGCAGCTCGGGGGGAGGGCGGAGCGGGGAGCTGTTTTTT. It translates to CASSSGGGRSGELFF.

The CDR3 is CATSSRGQGVYEQYF. The DNA for the CDR3 is TGTGCCACCAGCAGCCGAGGACAGGGGGTGTACGAGCAGTACTTC. The chain employs TRBV15 and TRBJ2-7; 10 nucleotides match TRBD1. The ends lost 3 bases at V and 4 bases at J; junction bases unmatched: 6. The germline V gene encodes CDR1 LNHNV and CDR2 YYDKDF (reference sequence). The CDR3 sequence is 15 residues long.

The rearrangement links TRBV5-1 to TRBJ2-5; weak D call: TRBD1 (5 bases). Per the germline V gene, CDR1 is SGHRS and CDR2 is YFSETQ. This CDR3 comprises 13 residues. The germline V and J ends were trimmed by 6 bases and 3 bases, with 12 bases remaining between them. CDR3 coding DNA: TGCGCCAGCACGGAGACAGTCGAAGAGACCCAGTACTTC. This encodes CASTETVEETQYF.

V usage is TRBV7-9 and J usage is TRBJ2-1; the match to TRBD1 covers 9 bases. The germline V gene encodes CDR1 SEHNR and CDR2 FQNEAQ (reference sequence). The CDR3 runs to 16 residues. Trimming at V came to 2 bases and at J to 15 bases, leaving 17 bases not matched to a gene. The CDR3 DNA is TGTGCCAGCAGCTTAAGTAGACGACAGGGGGAAAAGTATCGGTTCTTC. It translates to CASSLSRRQGEKYRFF.

The gene calls are TRBV30 and TRBJ2-3; 9 bases line up with TRBD2. The ends lost 5 bases at V and 4 bases at J; junction bases unmatched: 4. This CDR3 region has 13 residues. In germline, CDR1 is GTSNPN, CDR2 SVGIG (reference sequence). The CDR3 region has the DNA TGTGCCTGGGGTAGCGGGAGCTCAGATACGCAGTATTTT. Translating it yields CAWGSGSSDTQYF.

The chain combines TRBV5-1 with TRBJ2-2, with TRBD2 identical over 8 bases. CDR3 length equals 15 residues. The germline gives CDR1 SGHRS, CDR2 YFSETQ. J gave up 4 bases and V 4 bases, and 6 bases lay outside the gene matches. In nucleotides, the CDR3 is TGCGCCAGCAGCCCGAGCGGGAGCGCCACCGGGGAGCTGTTTTTT. It codes for CASSPSGSATGELFF. Looking up the rest from reference TRBV5-1 and TRBJ2-2 gives the full variable domain: KAGVTQTPRYLIKTRGQQVTLSCSPISGHRSVSWYQQTPGQGLQFLFEYFSETQRNKGNFPGRFSGRQFSNSRSEMNVSTLELGDSALYLCASSPSGSATGELFFGEGSRLTVL.